One and the same sample provided the 19 T cell receptor beta chains below, sequenced in a study of preoperative IRX-2 immunotherapy in early breast cancer. This table comes from immunoSEQ multiplex PCR, and its TCRdb copy is limited to in-frame clones, with some not included. The sample holds more than 850 clones, about 80% seen once. Sample treatment: preoperative locoregional IRX-2 cytokine immunotherapy. The sequences come from tumor tissue, collected before IRX-2 immunotherapy. The source is a human donor with breast cancer.

The chain has TRBV9 and TRBJ2-1, with 7 nucleotides matching TRBD1. The CDR3 totals 14 residues. Germline V gene lookup returns CDR1 SGDLS and CDR2 YYNGEE. V shed 5 bases, J shed 5 bases, and the junction held 7 bases outside the gene matches. The CDR3: CASSFWDSNNEQFF. CDR3 nucleotides: TGTGCCAGCAGTTTTTGGGACAGCAACAATGAGCAGTTCTTC.

This chain joins TRBV7-8 and TRBJ2-2; D unresolved. CDR3 length: 13 amino acids. Trimming pared 2 bases from V and 7 bases from J, leaving 8 bases between. Germline CDR1 reads SGHVS; CDR2 reads FQNEAQ. The CDR3: CASSLTENGELFF. CDR3 coding DNA: TGTGCCAGCAGCTTAACGGAGAACGGGGAGCTGTTTTTT.

The genes are TRBV14 and TRBJ2-2, with D unresolved. This CDR3 contains 13 residues. V shed 0 bases and J shed 7 bases, with 6 bases lying between them. Germline CDR1 is SGHDN and CDR2 is FVKESK. CDR3 region: CASSQDPDGELFF. The CDR3 nucleotides are TGTGCCAGCAGCCAAGATCCCGACGGGGAGCTGTTTTTT.

The CDR3 spells CASSPGQGGTEAFF. The CDR3 coding sequence is TGTGCCAGCAGCCCGGGACAGGGAGGCACTGAAGCTTTCTTT. The chain links TRBV7-7 to TRBJ1-1, with 9 positions matching TRBD1. Germline CDR1 reads SSHAT; CDR2 reads FNYEAQ (reference sequence). Losses at the gene ends were 5 bases for V and 4 bases for J; bases not matched to a gene: 5. This CDR3 is built from 14 residues.

This rearrangement joins TRBV11-3 to TRBJ1-3, with 7 nucleotides matching TRBD1. Losses at the gene ends were 5 bases for V and 4 bases for J; bases not matched to a gene: 11. CDR1 is SGHNT, CDR2 YENEEA, per germline. This CDR3 region has 16 residues. DNA of the CDR3: TGTGCCAGCAGCCCCCGGACAGGAAAAGGAGGAAACACCATATATTTT. It translates to CASSPRTGKGGNTIYF.

The chain uses TRBV28 and TRBJ1-5, with D hard to call. The CDR3 spans 16 residues. V was clipped by 1 base and J by 0 bases, with 10 bases between them. CDR1 is MDHEN, CDR2 SYDVKM, per germline. The CDR3 loop is CASSLYEQYSNQPQHF. The CDR3 DNA reads TGTGCCAGCAGTTTATATGAACAATATAGCAATCAGCCCCAGCATTTT.

This clone was observed a few times. The chain uses TRBV23-1 and TRBJ2-2; D possibly corresponds to TRBD1 (6 bases). TRBV23-1 is filed as an ORF, its function uncertain. V gave up 6 bases and J gave up 1 base, with 15 bases separating them. CDR3 length: 16 amino acids. The CDR3 sequence is CASSPAGDMNTGELFF. In DNA form, the CDR3 reads TGCGCCAGCAGCCCCGCTGGGGACATGAACACCGGGGAGCTGTTTTTT.

This clone was seen just once. This chain uses TRBV6-1 with TRBJ2-7, with a tentative D call TRBD2 (5 bases). Trimming took 1 base from V and 2 from J, leaving 6 bases between them. The CDR3 spans 13 residues. Germline CDR1 is MNHNS and CDR2 is SASEGT. The CDR3 is CASSEVEAYEQYF. The CDR3 nucleotides are TGTGCCAGCAGTGAAGTGGAGGCCTACGAGCAGTACTTC.

This chain connects TRBV11-3 to TRBJ1-5; D is possibly TRBD1 (6 bases). Trimming took 5 bases from V and 0 from J, leaving 11 bases between them. Germline assignment: CDR1 SGHNT and CDR2 YENEEA. The CDR3 contains 15 residues. Here the CDR3 DNA reads TGTGCCAGCAGCCAAGGACAGATTAGCAATCAGCCCCAGCATTTT. This gives the protein CASSQGQISNQPQHF.

The chain recombines TRBV6-8 with TRBJ2-1; 7 bases agree with TRBD2. Germline values: CDR1 MNHGY, CDR2 SAAAGT. J was trimmed by 4 bases and V by 10 bases; bases with no gene match: 16. This CDR3 has 16 residues. The CDR3 spells CAITTMGGSSYNEQFF. The CDR3 DNA reads TGTGCCATCACCACCATGGGGGGGAGCTCTTACAATGAGCAGTTCTTC.

The V call is TRBV11-3, the J call TRBJ1-1; 8 bases align to TRBD1. Germline values: CDR1 SGHNT, CDR2 YENEEA. Trimming cost V 6 bases and J 4 bases; bases outside gene matches: 7. This CDR3 has 14 residues. The CDR3 region is CASRFRGQGTEAFF. The CDR3 bases are TGTGCCAGCAGATTCAGGGGGCAGGGCACTGAAGCTTTCTTT.

The genes are TRBV19 and TRBJ2-3; D is unclear. This CDR3 has 14 residues. CDR1 LNHDA and CDR2 SQIVND come from the germline V gene (reference sequence). Trimming left V 4 bases short and J 3 bases short, with 11 bases between. CDR3 loop: CASSTKWGTDTQYF. The CDR3 region has the DNA TGTGCCAGTAGTACCAAGTGGGGAACAGATACGCAGTATTTT.

J is TRBJ2-2 and V is TRBV19; 7 bases are shared with TRBD1. The CDR3 is 14 amino acids. The ends lost 5 bases at V and 7 bases at J; junction bases unmatched: 7. Germline V gene sequence: CDR1 LNHDA, CDR2 SQIVND (reference sequence). The CDR3 protein is CASSLGQDFGELFF. In DNA form, the CDR3 reads TGTGCCAGTAGTTTAGGACAGGACTTCGGGGAGCTGTTTTTT. The full variable domain, rest sourced from reference TRBV19 and TRBJ2-2, is DGGITQSPKYLFRKEGQNVTLSCEQNLNHDAMYWYRQDPGQGLRLIYYSQIVNDFQKGDIAEGYSVSREKKESFPLTVTSAQKNPTAFYLCASSLGQDFGELFFGEGSRLTVL.

The chain recombines TRBV11-3 with TRBJ1-1, with D possibly TRBD1 on 5 matching bases. Germline V gene lookup returns CDR1 SGHNT and CDR2 YENEEA. V was clipped by 5 bases and J by 1 base, with 14 bases between them. This CDR3 comprises 15 residues. CDR3 loop: CASSLGRGTNTEAFF. CDR3 DNA: TGTGCCAGCAGCCTCGGCCGGGGGACGAACACTGAAGCTTTCTTT.

This clone has only a few counts. The V gene is TRBV19, the J gene TRBJ2-3; 8 bases agree with TRBD2. The J segment lost 3 bases and the V segment lost 4 bases, leaving 0 bases of the junction unmatched. In germline, CDR1 is LNHDA, CDR2 SQIVND (reference sequence). This CDR3 has 13 residues. For the CDR3, the DNA is TGTGCCAGTAGTAGCGGGAGGACAGATACGCAGTATTTT. As protein: CASSSGRTDTQYF.

The genes are TRBV25-1 and TRBJ1-1; 7 bases are a match to TRBD1. Germline V lookup: CDR1 MGHDK, CDR2 SYGVNS. V dropped 6 bases and J dropped 4; count of bases not matched to a gene: 8. The CDR3 is made up of 14 amino acids. CDR3 sequence (DNA): TGTGCCAGCAGGAGGGAGGGGGCTTTCACTGAAGCTTTCTTT. Amino acid sequence: CASRREGAFTEAFF.

The chain is built from TRBV6-8 and TRBJ1-5; 10 nucleotides align to TRBD1. J gave up 2 bases and V 5 bases, and 3 bases lay outside the gene matches. This CDR3 is 15 amino acids long. The germline V gene encodes CDR1 MNHGY and CDR2 SAAAGT. In DNA, the CDR3 is TGTGCCAGCAGTGCGGGGACAGGGGGCAATCAGCCCCAGCATTTT. This sequence encodes CASSAGTGGNQPQHF.

The V call is TRBV19, the J call TRBJ1-1; tentative D call: TRBD1 (5 bases). The germline V gene has CDR1 LNHDA and CDR2 SQIVND (reference sequence). This CDR3 has 14 amino acids. The V end lost 5 bases, the J end lost 1 base, and 11 bases lay between the germline ends. This chain's CDR3 is CASSPTGWNTEAFF. The CDR3 nucleotides are TGTGCCAGTAGTCCTACAGGATGGAACACTGAAGCTTTCTTT.

This clone came up once. The chain is built from TRBV18 and TRBJ1-1; D is undetermined. Germline CDR1 is KGHSH and CDR2 is LQKENI. The length of the CDR3 is 12 residues. Trimming took off 8 bases at V and 4 bases at J, with 11 bases between the two ends. CDR3 in amino acids: CASGDSPTEAFF. DNA for the CDR3: TGTGCCAGCGGAGACTCTCCCACTGAAGCTTTCTTT.